What follows are 22 T cell receptor beta chains derived from one specimen sequenced in a study of CD8 T cells in ankylosing spondylitis. Findings and limits, study-wide: Ankylosing spondylitis blood appeared to carry a characteristic TCR beta motif of 7 or 8 highly homologous variants.

These receptors have no known antigen. TCRdb re-derived calls from the 5' RACE reads in MiXCR, one entry per CDR3 protein. The sample carries around 91,000 distinct CDR3 sequences, 9% recorded once. Sequencing was performed on blood, either unsorted or a sorted T cell fraction (not recorded which). These receptors were collected from a male donor with ankylosing spondylitis.

In its sample, this clonotype was seen many times. CDR3: CASHGGLRGYTF. CDR3 coding DNA: TGTGCCAGCCATGGGGGTCTTCGGGGCTACACCTTC. The genes are TRBV12-3 or TRBV12-4 and TRBJ1-2; TRBD1 is a possible D gene (5 bases). CDR3 size: 12 residues. The V end was cut by 8 bases, the J end by 8 bases, with 15 bases between.

This clonotype was counted a few times. The chain is built from TRBV7-2 and TRBJ2-1; 10 bases are shared with TRBD2. The CDR3 runs to 16 residues. V lost 5 bases and J lost 3; bases outside the gene matches: 7. The V gene's germline CDR1 is SGHTA and CDR2 FQGNSA. The DNA for the CDR3 is TGTGCCAGCAGCCCATGGACTAGCGGCTACTACAATGAGCAGTTCTTC. It encodes CASSPWTSGYYNEQFF. The full variable domain, rest sourced from reference TRBV7-2 and TRBJ2-1, is GAGVSQSPSNKVTEKGKDVELRCDPISGHTALYWYRQSLGQGLEFLIYFQGNSAPDKSGLPSDRFSAERTGGSVSTLTIQRTQQEDSAVYLCASSPWTSGYYNEQFFGPGTRLTVL.

The sample holds many counts of this clonotype. V is TRBV29-1 and J is TRBJ2-7; TRBD2 aligns across 7 bases. This CDR3 spans 15 amino acids. The germline gives CDR1 SQVTM, CDR2 ANQGSEA. V was clipped by 6 bases and J by 5 bases; unmatched bases: 16. The CDR3 region is CSVELEGLVSDEQYF. CDR3 coding DNA: TGCAGCGTGGAACTTGAAGGACTAGTGAGCGACGAGCAGTACTTC.

In this sample, this clonotype turned up a few times. This CDR3 is CASSLTPFRAGDTNTGELFF. The CDR3 coding sequence is TGTGCCAGCAGTTTAACCCCGTTCCGAGCGGGAGATACTAACACCGGGGAGCTGTTTTTT. The chain uses TRBV27 and TRBJ2-2; the match to TRBD2 covers 8 bases. The CDR3 is 20 residues long. The junction had 16 bases not matched to a gene; V was cut back by 2 bases and J by 2 bases. Germline V lookup: CDR1 MNHEY, CDR2 SMNVEV (reference sequence).

There are a few counts of this clonotype. The chain is built from TRBV20-1 and TRBJ2-1; 10 nucleotides match TRBD1. The trim removed 0 bases at V and 7 bases at J, leaving 27 bases unmatched. Germline CDR1 DFQATT, CDR2 SNEGSKA (reference sequence). CDR3 size: 22 residues. DNA for the CDR3: TGCAGTGCTAGAGATCCCCCCCGGGAGGGGACAGGGGAGTTAAGCGGGATGAATGAGCAGTTCTTC. It codes for CSARDPPREGTGELSGMNEQFF.

This clonotype has at least ten counts. The chain links TRBV27 to TRBJ1-2; D not resolved. The V gene lost 4 bases and the J gene lost 5 bases, with 5 bases spanning the gap. CDR3 length: 11 amino acids. CDR1 and CDR2 (germline): MNHEY, SMNVEV (reference sequence). CDR3 residues: CASSSGYGYTF. CDR3 nucleotides: TGTGCCAGCAGTTCGGGGTATGGCTACACCTTC.

This clonotype was seen more than once but under ten times. The V call is TRBV6-2 or TRBV6-3, the J call TRBJ2-5; D is undetermined. This CDR3 has 15 residues. Germline lookup yields CDR1 MNHEY and CDR2 SVGEGT. The ends were cut back, 3 bases at V and 5 bases at J, with 16 bases in the middle. As DNA, the CDR3 is TGTGCCAGCAGTTATTCTCAGGACGCTGGGGAGACCCAGTACTTC. Protein sequence: CASSYSQDAGETQYF.

This clonotype has a count of ten or more. The DNA of the CDR3 is TGTGCCAGCAGGCCTGGGGCGGTCATGAACACCGGGGAGCTGTTTTTT. This gives the protein CASRPGAVMNTGELFF. The rearrangement joins TRBV7-6 to TRBJ2-2, with D possibly being TRBD1 (5 bases). V lost 6 bases, J lost 1 base, and 15 bases lay in between. The CDR3 has 16 residues. The germline CDR1 and CDR2 sequences are SGHVS and FNYEAQ.

In this sample, this clonotype turned up many times. CDR3 nucleotide sequence: TGTGCCACCAGCAGAGGAGCAGGTGACCAAGAGACCCAGTACTTC. Protein sequence: CATSRGAGDQETQYF. V usage is TRBV15 and J usage is TRBJ2-5; D not certain. The germline V gene has CDR1 LNHNV and CDR2 YYDKDF (reference sequence). Trimming took off 1 base at V and 0 bases at J, with 9 bases between the two ends. The CDR3 is 15 amino acids.

This clonotype was recorded at least ten times. The gene calls are TRBV29-1 and TRBJ1-2; D call uncertain. Trimming stripped 3 bases from V and 0 bases from J, with 11 bases between. The CDR3 is 14 amino acids. In germline, CDR1 is SQVTM, CDR2 ANQGSEA. The CDR3 DNA reads as TGCAGCGTTGAGGGATTCGGGACTAACTATGGCTACACCTTC. Residues: CSVEGFGTNYGYTF.

V is TRBV7-2 and J is TRBJ1-5; possible D gene TRBD1, 6 bases. Trimming removed 5 bases at V and 7 bases at J, with 15 bases between. The CDR3 consists of 14 residues. CDR1 and CDR2 (germline): SGHTA, FQGNSA. The CDR3 loop reads CASSPRGTGQPQHF. DNA for the CDR3: TGTGCCAGCAGCCCCAGGGGAACGGGGCAGCCCCAGCATTTT.

This clonotype was seen more than once but under ten times. This rearrangement joins TRBV27 to TRBJ2-4, with 9 bases lining up with TRBD2. Germline CDR1 MNHEY, CDR2 SMNVEV (reference sequence). CDR3 length: 14 amino acids. With 4 bases clipped from V and 10 bases from J, the junction kept 8 bases outside the gene matches. The chain's CDR3 is CASSSIAGDPIQYF. For the CDR3, the DNA is TGTGCCAGCAGTTCCATAGCGGGAGACCCTATTCAGTACTTC.

This chain links TRBV5-1 with TRBJ2-7; 9 bases agree with TRBD1. Germline V CDR1 and CDR2: SGHRS, YFSETQ. The trim removed 4 bases at V and 5 bases at J, leaving 10 bases unmatched. The CDR3 loop spans 15 amino acids. The CDR3 region is CASSRGPGTGNEQYF. Here the CDR3 DNA reads TGCGCCAGCAGCCGTGGGCCCGGGACAGGGAACGAGCAGTACTTC.

The chain carries TRBV14 and TRBJ2-1; 12 bases are a match to TRBD2. The junction had 4 bases not matched to a gene; V was cut back by 3 bases and J by 7 bases. The CDR3 spans 15 residues. Per the germline V gene, CDR1 is SGHDN and CDR2 is FVKESK. CDR3 residues: CASSHLAGGLNEQFF. CDR3 sequence (DNA): TGTGCCAGCAGCCACCTAGCGGGAGGGTTGAATGAGCAGTTCTTC.

The rearrangement joins TRBV5-1 to TRBJ2-3, with D possibly TRBD2 on 6 matching bases. With 2 bases removed from V and 5 bases from J, the gap between germline ends came to 18 bases. Germline CDR1 and CDR2: SGHRS and YFSETQ. The CDR3 totals 16 residues. The CDR3 DNA reads as TGCGCCAGCAGCTTCTTGGGGGGAGGCACGGGAGATACGCAGTATTTT. This encodes CASSFLGGGTGDTQYF.

This sequence joins TRBV7-6 and TRBJ2-3; D call uncertain. Germline CDR1 SGHVS, CDR2 FNYEAQ. The CDR3 runs to 13 residues. V lost 5 bases to trimming and J lost 6 bases, with 12 bases between them. The CDR3: CASSPELADTQYF. In DNA form, the CDR3 reads TGTGCCAGCAGCCCCGAGCTGGCGGATACGCAGTATTTT.

This clonotype occurred a few times. CDR3 in DNA: TGTGCCAGCAGTCTCTGGGGAGGGGTAGAAGAGACCCAGTACTTC. This sequence encodes CASSLWGGVEETQYF. The rearrangement links TRBV13 to TRBJ2-5, with TRBD2 matching 7 bases. V lost 6 bases and J lost 3; bases outside the gene matches: 10. This CDR3 comprises 15 residues. Germline CDR1 is PRHDT and CDR2 is FYEKMQ (reference sequence).

This rearrangement joins TRBV21-1 to TRBJ2-1; whether TRBD1, the table's D call, matches the DNA was not checked. TRBV21-1 is tagged as a pseudogene. This CDR3 spans 12 amino acids. CDR3: CASNLQGTEQFF. The DNA of the CDR3 is TGTGCCAGCAACCTACAGGGGACTGAGCAGTTCTTC.

This clonotype was recorded at least ten times. The chain uses TRBV2 and TRBJ1-1; D uncertain. The germline V and J ends were trimmed by 5 bases and 4 bases, with 14 bases remaining between them. CDR3 length: 14 residues. Germline V gives CDR1 SNHLY, CDR2 FYNNEI. Written as DNA, the CDR3 is TGTGCCAGCAGTATAGCAGAAATCTTCACTGAAGCTTTCTTT. It encodes CASSIAEIFTEAFF.

This clonotype was detected ten times or more. V usage is TRBV29-1 and J usage is TRBJ2-1, with D possibly being TRBD1 (5 bases). The V gene's germline CDR1 is SQVTM and CDR2 ANQGSEA. CDR3 length: 13 amino acids. V gave up 6 bases and J gave up 5 bases, with 14 bases separating them. CDR3 nucleotides: TGCAGCGTCCAGGGTGGGCTTCACAATGAGCAGTTCTTC. As protein: CSVQGGLHNEQFF.

This clonotype was found many times. The chain combines TRBV11-2 with TRBJ1-5; D might be TRBD1 (6 bases). V was cut by 5 bases and J by 0 bases, with 17 bases left in between. The CDR3 has 17 residues. The V gene's germline CDR1 is SGHAT and CDR2 FQNNGV. In DNA, the CDR3 is TGTGCCAGCAGCCCAGGGGAGAAGTTGTATAGCAATCAGCCCCAGCATTTT. Protein product: CASSPGEKLYSNQPQHF.

In this sample, this clonotype turned up a few times. The CDR3 nucleotides are TGTGCCACCAGTGATCTCACTAGCGGGCCGAAAGATGAGCAGTTCTTC. Its protein is CATSDLTSGPKDEQFF. The chain joins TRBV24-1 to TRBJ2-1; 9 bases align to TRBD2. There are 16 residues in the CDR3. Germline values: CDR1 KGHDR, CDR2 SFDVKD. Unmatched junction bases numbered 10, after V lost 3 bases and J lost 8 bases.